Following are 11 T cell receptor beta chains from one sample sequenced in a study of blood T cell repertoires in COVID-19. Libraries were prepared by immunoSEQ multiplex PCR; TCRdb keeps only in-frame clonotypes and omits some of them. The sample contains around 230,000 clones, roughly 79% of which appear only once. The sequencing sample was made of PBMCs or T cells enriched from blood (not recorded which). The receptor set was obtained from a man aged 40-49 years who had recovered from COVID-19.

The genes are TRBV18 and TRBJ2-1; D call uncertain. CDR1 and CDR2 from the germline V gene are KGHSH and LQKENI. The V end lost 4 bases, the J end lost 2 bases, and 9 bases lay between the germline ends. This CDR3 comprises 14 residues. The CDR3 sequence is CASSLTRTYNEQFF. In DNA, the CDR3 is TGTGCCAGCTCACTTACACGCACCTACAATGAGCAGTTCTTC.

The rearrangement joins TRBV4-1 to TRBJ2-1; D unclear. The germline V gene encodes CDR1 MGHRA and CDR2 YSYEKL. V was trimmed by 5 bases and J by 4 bases, leaving 9 bases between them. This CDR3 has 13 amino acids. The CDR3, as DNA: TGCGCCAGCAGCTCTACTACTTACAATGAGCAGTTCTTC. Protein: CASSSTTYNEQFF.

The rearrangement links TRBV5-1 to TRBJ1-3; 9 positions agree with TRBD1. Trimming at V came to 4 bases and at J to 3 bases, leaving 5 bases not matched to a gene. CDR1 is SGHRS, CDR2 YFSETQ, per germline. The CDR3 has 15 amino acids. The CDR3 region is CASSPGDRVGNTIYF. CDR3 DNA: TGCGCCAGCAGCCCAGGGGACAGGGTTGGAAACACCATATATTTT.

The gene calls are TRBV4-2 and TRBJ2-1, with 10 bases that match TRBD2. Germline V lookup: CDR1 LGHNA, CDR2 YNFKEQ. There are 14 residues in the CDR3. The trim removed 6 bases at V and 9 bases at J, leaving 8 bases unmatched. DNA of the CDR3: TGTGCCAGCAGTTTAGCGGGGGGAGAAACTGAGCAGTTCTTC. Its protein is CASSLAGGETEQFF.

A remark on this clone: Other DNA variants within this sample encode the same CDR3. The chain employs TRBV18 and TRBJ2-7; 11 bases are shared with TRBD1. The CDR3 extends over 14 amino acids. V lost 0 bases to trimming and J lost 7 bases; unmatched junction nucleotides: 2. Germline lookup yields CDR1 KGHSH and CDR2 LQKENI. As DNA, the CDR3 is TGTGCCAGCTCACCACCGGGACAGGGGGGAGAGCAGTACTTC. Translated, it gives CASSPPGQGGEQYF.

This rearrangement joins TRBV12-2 to TRBJ2-1; the DNA was not used to check the table's D call, TRBD2. TRBV12-2 corresponds to a pseudogene. The CDR3 has 20 residues. CDR3 coding DNA: TGTGCAAGTCGCTTAGGGTATACCCAGACTAGCGGGAGTGTGGGCAATGAGCAGTTCTTC. Its translation: CASRLGYTQTSGSVGNEQFF.

The rearrangement joins TRBV10-3 to TRBJ1-1; TRBD1 matches at 7 bases. This CDR3 has 14 residues. Trimming removed 6 bases from V and 5 bases from J; junction bases left unmatched: 9. Germline V gene sequence: CDR1 ENHRY, CDR2 SYGVKD. The CDR3 coding sequence is TGTGCCATCAGGGGGACAGTCCAGGGAACTGAAGCTTTCTTT. Residues: CAIRGTVQGTEAFF.

The chain uses TRBV4-2 and TRBJ2-2, with 9 positions matching TRBD1. The J segment lost 0 bases and the V segment lost 7 bases, leaving 0 bases of the junction unmatched. The CDR3 has 14 amino acids. The V gene's germline CDR1 is LGHNA and CDR2 YNFKEQ. The DNA of the CDR3 is TGTGCCAGCAACAGGGGGCCGAACACCGGGGAGCTGTTTTTT. Translated, it gives CASNRGPNTGELFF.

J is TRBJ2-5 and V is TRBV5-1; TRBD2 aligns across 13 bases. The CDR3 has 16 amino acids. V lost 3 bases and J lost 4; bases outside the gene matches: 6. Germline V gene lookup returns CDR1 SGHRS and CDR2 YFSETQ. Here the CDR3 reads CASSSGLAGTRETQYF. CDR3 nucleotides: TGCGCCAGCAGCTCGGGACTAGCGGGAACGCGAGAGACCCAGTACTTC.

This chain joins TRBV18 and TRBJ2-3, with TRBD2 matching over 11 bases. This CDR3 comprises 14 residues. Losses at the gene ends were 6 bases for V and 3 bases for J; bases not matched to a gene: 2. Per the germline V gene, CDR1 is KGHSH and CDR2 is LQKENI. The DNA for the CDR3 is TGTGCCAGCTCTCCTAGCGGGAGGACAGATACGCAGTATTTT. It encodes CASSPSGRTDTQYF.

This clone showed up many times. This chain links TRBV20-1 with TRBJ1-4, with TRBD1 matching 7 bases. CDR1 DFQATT and CDR2 SNEGSKA come from the germline V gene (reference sequence). The ends lost 3 bases at V and 8 bases at J; junction bases unmatched: 3. The CDR3 has 12 amino acids. The CDR3 here is CSASVQGEKLFF. The DNA of the CDR3 is TGCAGTGCTAGTGTACAGGGGGAAAAACTGTTTTTT.